Below are 29 T cell receptor beta chains sequenced from a single sample in a study of beta chain features in type 1 diabetes. The study reverse transcribed the entire isolated RNA, so it sequenced expressed TCRB transcripts. Profiled with immunoSEQ multiplex PCR; TCRdb holds only in-frame clones, not every one. Of 200,000 to 250,000 clones listed, 11% are singletons. Sequenced input: central memory CD4+ T cells from blood. The receptors come from a man aged 18 to 30 in good health.

V gene TRBV5-1 combines with J gene TRBJ2-7; 13 positions match TRBD2. The germline V gene encodes CDR1 SGHRS and CDR2 YFSETQ. The V and J ends lost 4 bases and 5 bases, in that order; junction bases with no gene match: 9. The CDR3 loop spans 16 amino acids. CDR3 sequence reads: CASSLSVLAGGDEQYF. As DNA, the CDR3 is TGCGCCAGCAGCCTTTCCGTACTAGCGGGAGGGGACGAGCAGTACTTC.

The chain links TRBV2 to TRBJ2-3; D is possibly TRBD1 (5 bases). The V gene lost 7 bases and the J gene lost 6 bases, with 5 bases spanning the gap. There are 10 residues in the CDR3. The germline CDR1 and CDR2 sequences are SNHLY and FYNNEI. Here the CDR3 reads CASKGDTQYF. In DNA form, the CDR3 reads TGTGCCAGCAAGGGGGATACGCAGTATTTT.

The chain employs TRBV27 and TRBJ2-3; 8 nucleotides match TRBD1. V lost 8 bases to trimming and J lost 2 bases; unmatched junction nucleotides: 3. This CDR3 has 13 amino acids. Germline V gives CDR1 MNHEY, CDR2 SMNVEV (reference sequence). Written as DNA, the CDR3 is TGTGCCAGCGGGACAGGTGACACAGATACGCAGTATTTT. This translates into CASGTGDTDTQYF.

The chain employs TRBV10-3 and TRBJ2-4; D is ambiguous. V gave up 0 bases and J gave up 1 base, with 4 bases separating them. CDR3 length: 14 residues. Looked up from germline, CDR1 is ENHRY and CDR2 is SYGVKD. The CDR3 DNA sequence: TGTGCCATCAGTGAGTCGGGGGCCAAAAACATTCAGTACTTC. Its protein is CAISESGAKNIQYF.

The chain uses TRBV29-1 and TRBJ2-1; the match to TRBD2 covers 15 bases. CDR1 and CDR2 from the germline V gene are SQVTM and ANQGSEA. This CDR3 has 16 residues. V was clipped by 7 bases and J by 2 bases; unmatched bases: 6. The CDR3 loop reads CSGRTSGRVTYNEQFF. The DNA of the CDR3 is TGCAGCGGACGGACTAGCGGGAGGGTTACCTACAATGAGCAGTTCTTC.

The J gene is TRBJ2-1, the V gene TRBV19; 12 nucleotides line up with TRBD2. The CDR3 loop spans 15 amino acids. Unmatched junction bases numbered 12, after V lost 6 bases and J lost 12 bases. The germline CDR1 and CDR2 sequences are LNHDA and SQIVND (reference sequence). The CDR3 spells CASSMTSSGRVGQFF. Here the CDR3 DNA reads TGTGCCAGTAGCATGACCTCTAGCGGGAGGGTCGGGCAGTTCTTC.

The chain joins TRBV19 to TRBJ2-7; D may be TRBD1 (6 bases). Germline CDR1 and CDR2: LNHDA and SQIVND (reference sequence). The CDR3 is 15 amino acids. The V gene lost 3 bases and the J gene lost 4 bases, with 16 bases spanning the gap. The CDR3 nucleotides are TGTGCCAGTAGTATTACGGATCAGGGGCGATACGAGCAGTACTTC. Its translation: CASSITDQGRYEQYF.

CDR3 amino acids: CASSEGGSTGNTIYF. Written as DNA, the CDR3 is TGCGCCAGCAGCGAGGGGGGATCAACTGGAAACACCATATATTTT. The chain combines TRBV5-1 with TRBJ1-3; possible D gene TRBD1, 6 bases. Trimming cost V 4 bases and J 2 bases, with 13 bases left between them. Germline CDR1 reads SGHRS; CDR2 reads YFSETQ. This CDR3 contains 15 residues.

V usage is TRBV11-3 and J usage is TRBJ2-1; TRBD2 matches 7 bases. Germline trimming cut 0 bases from V and 9 bases from J; bases unmatched to any gene: 5. CDR1 and CDR2 from the germline V gene are SGHNT and YENEEA. The CDR3 extends over 14 amino acids. The CDR3 DNA reads as TGTGCCAGCAGCTTAGATCGACTAGCACCTGAGCAGTTCTTC. Translated, it gives CASSLDRLAPEQFF. The full variable domain, rest sourced from reference TRBV11-3 and TRBJ2-1, is EAGVVQSPRYKIIEKKQPVAFWCNPISGHNTLYWYLQNLGQGPELLIRYENEEAVDDSQLPKDRFSAERLKGVDSTLKIQPAELGDSAVYLCASSLDRLAPEQFFGPGTRLTVL.

In this sample, this clone turned up a few times. This chain links TRBV5-6 with TRBJ2-7; D remains ambiguous. The germline CDR1 and CDR2 sequences are SGHDT and YYEEEE. The CDR3 covers 15 residues. Trimming cost V 0 bases and J 2 bases, with 12 bases left between them. CDR3 amino acids: CASSLASGIAYEQYF. The CDR3, as DNA: TGTGCCAGCAGCTTGGCCAGTGGAATTGCCTACGAGCAGTACTTC.

A note on this clone: This specimen includes other DNA sequences encoding the same CDR3. The chain couples TRBV27 to TRBJ1-5, with D unresolved. CDR1 is MNHEY, CDR2 SMNVEV, per germline (reference sequence). V dropped 2 bases and J dropped 1 base, with 6 bases sitting between them. CDR3 length: 14 residues. The CDR3 sequence is CASSLVQSNQPQHF. In nucleotides, the CDR3 is TGTGCCAGCAGTTTAGTACAGAGCAATCAGCCCCAGCATTTT.

This sequence joins TRBV5-1 and TRBJ2-5, with D unclear. The CDR3 runs to 15 residues. V was trimmed by 1 base and J by 1 base, leaving 11 bases between them. Germline CDR1 reads SGHRS; CDR2 reads YFSETQ. This chain's CDR3 is CASSLLNQAQETQYF. CDR3 sequence (DNA): TGCGCCAGCAGCTTGTTAAATCAGGCCCAAGAGACCCAGTACTTC.

This clone was counted many times. The gene calls are TRBV4-2 and TRBJ2-3; D unresolved. The CDR3 totals 15 residues. The germline CDR1 and CDR2 sequences are LGHNA and YNFKEQ. V was clipped by 0 bases and J by 7 bases, with 14 bases between them. CDR3 protein: CASSQDGQPANTQYF. Here the CDR3 DNA reads TGTGCCAGCAGCCAAGATGGCCAGCCTGCTAATACGCAGTATTTT.

This chain uses TRBV7-9 with TRBJ2-3, with D perhaps given as TRBD1 or TRBD2 (5 bases each). Trimming pared 6 bases from V and 0 bases from J, leaving 16 bases between. The CDR3 contains 16 residues. CDR1 and CDR2 from the germline V gene are SEHNR and FQNEAQ (reference sequence). The CDR3 spells CASRPTGRTSTDTQYF. For the CDR3, the DNA is TGTGCCAGCAGACCAACAGGCAGGACTAGCACAGATACGCAGTATTTT. The complete variable domain, with remaining parts taken from reference TRBV7-9 and TRBJ2-3, reads DTGVSQNPRHKITKRGQNVTFRCDPISEHNRLYWYRQTLGQGPEFLTYFQNEAQLEKSRLLSDRFSAERPKGSFSTLEIQRTEQGDSAMYLCASRPTGRTSTDTQYFGPGTRLTVL.

CDR3 bases: TGTGCCATCAGTGAGTCGACGGCTAGCGGGACCTACGAGCAGTACTTC. It yields the protein CAISESTASGTYEQYF. The chain links TRBV10-3 to TRBJ2-7; TRBD2 agrees at 9 bases. After removal of 0 bases from V and 2 bases from J, the junction contained 5 bases not matched to a gene. CDR3 size: 16 residues. Germline V gene lookup returns CDR1 ENHRY and CDR2 SYGVKD.

This clone was seen repeatedly, ten times or more. The V and J genes are TRBV14 and TRBJ2-1; D tentatively reads TRBD1 or TRBD2 (5 bases each). The germline V gene has CDR1 SGHDN and CDR2 FVKESK. The CDR3 extends over 16 amino acids. The V end lost 1 base, the J end lost 6 bases, and 16 bases lay between the germline ends. CDR3 bases: TGTGCCAGCAGCCAAGGGCCGGGACCCCCGGTCAATGAGCAGTTCTTC. Amino acids: CASSQGPGPPVNEQFF.

The DNA of the CDR3 is TGTGCCAGCAGTAAAGGCCTCAGCGGGAACAATGAGCAGTTCTTC. Translated: CASSKGLSGNNEQFF. V gene TRBV6-5 combines with J gene TRBJ2-1; the match to TRBD2 covers 7 bases. The CDR3 totals 15 residues. Germline CDR1 and CDR2: MNHEY and SVGAGI. V dropped 5 bases and J dropped 5; count of bases not matched to a gene: 9.

This clone was detected only a few times. The rearrangement joins TRBV7-2 to TRBJ2-5; maybe TRBD2 (5 bases). Germline lookup yields CDR1 SGHTA and CDR2 FQGNSA. The length of the CDR3 is 13 residues. V lost 5 bases, J lost 5 bases, and 12 bases lay in between. CDR3 loop: CASSRRSGETQYF. The CDR3 DNA sequence: TGTGCCAGCAGCCGCAGGTCGGGGGAGACCCAGTACTTC.

This chain joins TRBV5-1 and TRBJ2-3; 12 bases are shared with TRBD2. Germline CDR1 is SGHRS and CDR2 is YFSETQ. This CDR3 comprises 14 residues. V lost 6 bases and J lost 8; bases outside the gene matches: 7. The CDR3 nucleotides are TGCGCCAGCAATGACGCTAGCGGGAGGGGTACGCAGTATTTT. Translating it yields CASNDASGRGTQYF.

The rearrangement uses TRBV7-3 and TRBJ1-2; D may be TRBD1 (6 bases). The germline CDR1 and CDR2 sequences are SGHTA and FQGTGA. With 0 bases removed from V and 4 bases from J, the gap between germline ends came to 12 bases. The CDR3 sequence is 15 residues long. This chain's CDR3 is CASSLTPDRLYGYTF. As DNA, the CDR3 is TGTGCCAGCAGCTTAACCCCGGACAGACTCTATGGCTACACCTTC.

This clone was detected only a few times. The V and J genes are TRBV2 and TRBJ2-5; a possible D gene is TRBD2 (6 bases). Deletions cut 7 bases from V and 1 base from J, with 16 bases between. The CDR3 totals 15 residues. Germline CDR1 reads SNHLY; CDR2 reads FYNNEI. DNA for the CDR3: TGTGCCAGCACTCGGATAGCGGCCTTCCAAGAGACCCAGTACTTC. It codes for CASTRIAAFQETQYF.

This chain links TRBV14 with TRBJ2-7; TRBD1 matches at 9 bases. Trimming removed 6 bases from V and 6 bases from J; junction bases left unmatched: 9. Per germline, CDR1 SGHDN and CDR2 FVKESK. The CDR3 has 14 amino acids. CDR3 DNA: TGTGCCAGCAGATTGACAGGGGGATCGATCGAGCAGTACTTC. It translates to CASRLTGGSIEQYF.

This clone appeared many times. Other DNA variants within this sample encode the same CDR3. This chain joins TRBV7-8 and TRBJ2-3; tentatively, D is TRBD2 (5 bases). The CDR3 sequence is 14 residues long. CDR1 and CDR2 from the germline V gene are SGHVS and FQNEAQ. Trimming took off 1 base at V and 6 bases at J, with 11 bases between the two ends. CDR3 DNA sequence: TGTGCCAGCAGCTTAGAAGGACGAGGGGATACGCAGTATTTT. It is translated as CASSLEGRGDTQYF.

In this sample, this clone turned up a few times. The chain combines TRBV2 with TRBJ2-3, with 7 bases matching TRBD2. From germline, CDR1 is SNHLY and CDR2 FYNNEI. Germline trimming cut 3 bases from V and 2 bases from J; bases unmatched to any gene: 8. This CDR3 comprises 16 residues. Here the CDR3 reads CASSDGLAVLTDTQYF. The CDR3 DNA is TGTGCCAGCAGTGACGGCCTAGCGGTACTCACAGATACGCAGTATTTT. Full variable domain (missing parts from reference TRBV2 and TRBJ2-3): EPEVTQTPSHQVTQMGQEVILRCVPISNHLYFYWYRQILGQKVEFLVSFYNNEISEKSEIFDDQFSVERPDGSNFTLKIRSTKLEDSAMYFCASSDGLAVLTDTQYFGPGTRLTVL.

The chain couples TRBV7-2 to TRBJ1-4, with 7 bases lining up with TRBD1. The junction had 9 bases not matched to a gene; V was cut back by 1 base and J by 10 bases. The germline V gene has CDR1 SGHTA and CDR2 FQGNSA. The CDR3 is made up of 15 amino acids. CDR3 DNA sequence: TGTGCCAGCAGCTTAGATTGGATTCAGGGGGGAAAACTGTTTTTT. Its protein is CASSLDWIQGGKLFF.

CDR3: CSVEDAHEQYF. CDR3 coding DNA: TGCAGCGTTGAAGATGCCCACGAGCAGTACTTC. This chain uses TRBV29-1 with TRBJ2-5; D not resolved. Matching the DNA end better, TRBJ2-7 makes the J call doubtful. The germline V gene encodes CDR1 SQVTM and CDR2 ANQGSEA. CDR3 length equals 11 residues.

This clone was observed at least ten times. The rearrangement links TRBV5-1 to TRBJ2-1; 7 bases line up with TRBD1. This CDR3 is 14 amino acids long. Germline V gives CDR1 SGHRS, CDR2 YFSETQ. V lost 1 base to trimming and J lost 5 bases; unmatched junction nucleotides: 3. The CDR3 region is CASSLLQGNNEQFF. In DNA, the CDR3 is TGCGCCAGCAGCTTGCTACAGGGGAACAATGAGCAGTTCTTC.

This clone has a handful of counts. This sample also contains other DNA sequences that code for the same CDR3. CDR3 loop: CASSQAENTGELFF. CDR3 bases: TGCGCCAGCAGCCAAGCGGAAAACACCGGGGAGCTGTTTTTT. The rearrangement joins TRBV4-3 to TRBJ2-2; D is uncertain. The CDR3 runs 14 residues. Trimming removed 1 base at V and 2 bases at J, with 5 bases between. In germline, CDR1 is LGHNA, CDR2 YSLEER.

On this clone itself: Different DNA sequences within this sample yield the same CDR3. This chain connects TRBV18 to TRBJ2-1, with D hard to call. The CDR3 extends over 12 amino acids. Per the germline V gene, CDR1 is KGHSH and CDR2 is LQKENI. V gave up 2 bases and J gave up 8 bases, with 7 bases separating them. The CDR3 DNA sequence: TGTGCCAGCTCACCAGAACGGGATGAGCAGTTCTTC. Translating it yields CASSPERDEQFF.